Listed below are T cell receptor beta chains from one sample, sequenced in a study of T-cell memory formation after mild COVID-19. TCRdb redid the calling of the 5' RACE reads with MiXCR, one entry per CDR3 protein. This table has hundreds of thousands of distinct CDR3 sequences, roughly 22% appearing once. The sequencing sample was made of PBMCs or a T cell subset sorted from them (not recorded which). These receptor sequences come from an adult woman who had mild COVID-19 (a few samples of this study predate the infection). Cell type and time point are not known. The CDR3 runs from the conserved cysteine through the conserved F or W. Fields, in order: clone size, D gene, V gene, J gene, CDR3 DNA, CDR3 protein. The D gene is left open where the match is weak. Clone size is given for some rows only: seen once, a few or many times, or a class if the clone is expanded.

few	.	TRBV6-5	TRBJ2-7	TGTGCCAGCAGTTACCCGGGAGTCTACGAGCAGTACTTC	CASSYPGVYEQYF
.	.	TRBV5-1	TRBJ2-1	TGCGCCAGCAGCTTTGATCCGAGGCTCCTCAGCTCCTACAATGAGCAGTTCTTC	CASSFDPRLLSSYNEQFF
few	.	TRBV12-3/TRBV12-4	TRBJ2-7	TGTGCCAGCAGTTTTGAGGGAACCGAGCAGTACTTC	CASSFEGTEQYF
.	TRBD2	TRBV7-9	TRBJ2-2	TGTGCCAGCAGCCCGGCCGGACTAGCGGGGGGCACCGGGGAGCTGTTTTTT	CASSPAGLAGGTGELFF
.	.	TRBV3-1	TRBJ2-1	TGTGCCAGCAAAGCGGCATACAATGAGCAGTTCTTC	CASKAAYNEQFF
.	TRBD1	TRBV12-3/TRBV12-4	TRBJ2-1	TGTGCCAGCAGCCCGGACAGGGGGTGGTATGGAGGCTACAATGAGCAGTTCTTC	CASSPDRGWYGGYNEQFF
few	.	TRBV25-1	TRBJ2-2	TGTGCCAGCAGTGCTCACAACGCCGGGGAGCTGTTTTTT	CASSAHNAGELFF
few	TRBD2	TRBV4-3	TRBJ2-7	TGCGCCAGCAGCCAGGCCCTGGGACTAGCGGAAATTGAGCAGTACTTC	CASSQALGLAEIEQYF
.	.	TRBV5-1	TRBJ1-2	TGCGCCAGCAGCTCCCCGACCCAAGGAATCCATGGCTACACCTTC	CASSSPTQGIHGYTF
few	TRBD2	TRBV2	TRBJ2-3	TGTGCCAGCAGCGACCTTAGCGGGAGAGAGCCGAGCACAGATACGCAGTATTTT	CASSDLSGREPSTDTQYF
.	.	TRBV18	TRBJ1-3	TGTGCCAGCTCACCACCGGTCAGCACCATATATTTT	CASSPPVSTIYF
.	.	TRBV20-1	TRBJ2-2	TGCAGTGCTGTCGAGGGGCCCGGGGAGCTGTTTTTT	CSAVEGPGELFF
few	TRBD1	TRBV25-1	TRBJ2-3	TGTGCCAGCAGTAGACAGGGGTACACAGATACGCAGTATTTT	CASSRQGYTDTQYF
.	.	TRBV7-2	TRBJ2-7	TGTGCCAGCAACGACCCCACGGACTACGAGCAGTACTTC	CASNDPTDYEQYF
.	TRBD2	TRBV28	TRBJ2-7	TGTGCCAGCAGTTCCCCTCCTAGCGGTCGGTCCTACGAGCAGTACTTC	CASSSPPSGRSYEQYF
once	.	TRBV12-5	TRBJ2-7	TGTGCTAGTGGTTTGGTACTGTCAGGAGACCTCTACGAGCAGTACTTC	CASGLVLSGDLYEQYF
.	.	TRBV27	TRBJ1-2	TGTGCCAGCAGTTTTCGCGCAGCTAGGAACTATGGCTACACCTTC	CASSFRAARNYGYTF
.	TRBD1	TRBV29-1	TRBJ1-2	TGCAGCGTTGAACCCACAGGGGGCCGAAGCTATGGCTACACCTTC	CSVEPTGGRSYGYTF
few	.	TRBV6-5	TRBJ1-5	TGTGCCAGCAGTCCCCAGGTAACGGTTGCGGGTCAGCCCCAGCATTTT	CASSPQVTVAGQPQHF
.	.	TRBV7-9	TRBJ1-4	TGTGCCAGCAGCCCACAGGAGGCAACTAATGAAAAACTGTTTTTT	CASSPQEATNEKLFF
.	.	TRBV7-9	TRBJ2-5	TGTGCCAGCAGCTTAGATGACCACAGCATTCTTGGAGAGACCCAGTACTTC	CASSLDDHSILGETQYF
many	TRBD1	TRBV5-1	TRBJ1-1	TGCGCCAGCAGCTTCGGACAGGGGAACACTGAAGCTTTCTTT	CASSFGQGNTEAFF
.	TRBD1	TRBV6-5	TRBJ1-4	TGTGCCAGCAGTTACGTGAGGGGGCCAAGTGAAAAACTGTTTTTT	CASSYVRGPSEKLFF
many	TRBD1	TRBV25-1	TRBJ2-2	TGTGCCAGCATTAGGGACAGGACAATCATCGGGGAGCTGTTTTTT	CASIRDRTIIGELFF
.	TRBD2	TRBV29-1	TRBJ2-3	TGCAGCGTTCGTAGCGGGAGGGCCGGTACAGATACGCAGTATTTT	CSVRSGRAGTDTQYF
.	.	TRBV7-2	TRBJ1-1	TGTGCCAGCAGCTCACTGGGGGGGCCGAGGAACACTGAAGCTTTCTTT	CASSSLGGPRNTEAFF
few	.	TRBV5-1	TRBJ1-2	TGCGCCAGCAGCTTGACGGGTCAAAACTATGGCTACACCTTC	CASSLTGQNYGYTF
once	.	TRBV15	TRBJ1-5	TGTGCCACCAGCAGAGATCCGGCAGGGAACCTACCCCAGCATTTT	CATSRDPAGNLPQHF
few	.	TRBV9	TRBJ2-5	TGTGCCAGCAGCGTAGCTCAGGGAGAGACCCAGTACTTC	CASSVAQGETQYF
.	.	TRBV6-5	TRBJ1-1	TGTGCCAGCACCAACGGAGGGAGGGCAGGGAACACTGAAGCTTTCTTT	CASTNGGRAGNTEAFF
.	.	TRBV18	TRBJ2-7	TGTGCCAGCTCACCACTGTCCGGGGGCTATGAAGAGCAGTACTTC	CASSPLSGGYEEQYF
.	TRBD2	TRBV5-1	TRBJ2-5	TGCGCCAGCAGCTGGGGACTAGCGGGGAAAGAGACCCAGTACTTC	CASSWGLAGKETQYF
few	.	TRBV6-1	TRBJ2-3	TGTGCCAGCAGTGAGATAGAGGGCCGAGAAATAACAGATACGCAGTATTTT	CASSEIEGREITDTQYF
.	.	TRBV24-1	TRBJ1-1	TGTGCCACCAGTGATTACCTGGGGGGGGGCACTGAAGCTTTCTTT	CATSDYLGGGTEAFF
few	.	TRBV11-2	TRBJ2-3	TGTGCCAGCAGCTTAGGATCGACCGCAGATACGCAGTATTTT	CASSLGSTADTQYF
few	TRBD1	TRBV30	TRBJ2-2	TGTGCCTGCCACTCCGCCGGGACAGGGGCCAACACCGGGGAGCTGTTTTTT	CACHSAGTGANTGELFF
few	.	TRBV7-9	TRBJ1-2	TGTGCCAGCAGCTTCCCGGGTGTTTTAGGCTACACCTTC	CASSFPGVLGYTF
many	.	TRBV24-1	TRBJ2-3	TGTGCCACCAGTGATGAGGACAAAAACACAGATACGCAGTATTTT	CATSDEDKNTDTQYF
.	.	TRBV7-9	TRBJ2-6	TGTGCCAGCTCTAAGTGGGCAGGGGTTCCCTCTGGGGCCAACGTCCTGACTTTC	CASSKWAGVPSGANVLTF
.	TRBD2	TRBV27	TRBJ2-2	TGTGCCAGCTCGGGACTAGCTTTCGGGGAGCTGTTTTTT	CASSGLAFGELFF
.	.	TRBV29-1	TRBJ2-5	TGCAGCGTCGAAGGACGGCTTTCCGAGACCCAGTACTTC	CSVEGRLSETQYF
few	.	TRBV7-9	TRBJ1-1	TGTGCCAGCGCCCAGAACACTGAAGCTTTCTTT	CASAQNTEAFF